One T cell receptor (beta chain) is described in this entry. Antigen specificity is unknown. Each CDR3 protein gets one entry after TCRdb re-called the 5' RACE reads with MiXCR. Among 450,000 to 650,000 distinct CDR3 sequences listed, roughly 20% were seen once. These data are taken from a study of T-cell memory formation after mild COVID-19. Findings and caveats of the study: Most CD4+ clones that shrank were in CM and EM, while CD8+ ones turned up in EMRA.

CDR3 length: 15 residues. Trimming at V came to 0 bases and at J to 3 bases, leaving 7 bases not matched to a gene. Germline CDR1 is DFQATT and CDR2 is SNEGSKA (reference sequence). The sequenced sample consisted of PBMCs or a T cell subset sorted from them (not recorded which). The sequence derives from an adult woman who had mild COVID-19 (a few samples of this study predate the infection). Cell type and time point are not known. The chain combines TRBV20-1 with TRBJ1-1, with 7 bases identical to TRBD1. The CDR3: CSAREPARGDTEAFF. The CDR3 nucleotides are TGCAGTGCTAGAGAACCCGCCAGGGGGGACACTGAAGCTTTCTTT.